Shown below are 19 T cell receptor beta chains from a single sample sequenced in a study of beta chain features in type 1 diabetes. Findings and limits, study-wide: The study found moderately but significantly shorter TCRB CDR3s in all four CD4+ subsets of Type 1 diabetes patients.

These receptors have no known antigen. The sequenced template was cDNA made from the entire isolated RNA. TCRdb keeps only in-frame clones here, not all; method: immunoSEQ multiplex PCR. The data show about 650,000 clones, approximately 13% seen once. Sequencing was done on a sample of naive CD4+ T cells from blood. Every receptor here comes from a man aged 30-40 years with type 1 diabetes.

This clone has only a few counts. The genes are TRBV5-1 and TRBJ2-3, with D perhaps TRBD2 (5 bases). The length of the CDR3 is 15 residues. Per germline, CDR1 SGHRS and CDR2 YFSETQ. V was shortened by 0 bases and J by 2 bases, with 10 bases between the two germline ends. CDR3 sequence: CASSLATTTTDTQYF. CDR3 nucleotides: TGCGCCAGCAGCTTGGCGACTACCACCACAGATACGCAGTATTTT.

The rearrangement joins TRBV5-1 to TRBJ1-4; no firm D call. The CDR3 extends over 14 amino acids. In germline, CDR1 is SGHRS, CDR2 YFSETQ. Between the trimmed V and J ends, which lost 1 base and 6 bases, there was a span of 10 bases. The CDR3 bases are TGCGCCAGCAGCTTGTACGGGTTTGATGAAAAACTGTTTTTT. It codes for CASSLYGFDEKLFF.

V is TRBV11-2 and J is TRBJ2-2; TRBD1 matches 7 bases. This CDR3 contains 16 residues. Per the germline V gene, CDR1 is SGHAT and CDR2 is FQNNGV. The ends lost 3 bases at V and 6 bases at J; junction bases unmatched: 10. CDR3 sequence: CASSLGRQGRAGELFF. The CDR3 DNA sequence: TGTGCCAGCAGCTTGGGGAGACAGGGAAGGGCCGGGGAGCTGTTTTTT. The whole variable domain, filled in from reference TRBV11-2 and TRBJ2-2, reads EAGVAQSPRYKIIEKRQSVAFWCNPISGHATLYWYQQILGQGPKLLIQFQNNGVVDDSQLPKDRFSAERLKGVDSTLKIQPAKLEDSAVYLCASSLGRQGRAGELFFGEGSRLTVL.

This clone has just a few counts. This sequence joins TRBV2 and TRBJ1-1; the D gene is possibly TRBD1 (5 bases). The CDR3 has 15 residues. From germline, CDR1 is SNHLY and CDR2 FYNNEI. The V and J ends lost 3 bases and 3 bases respectively, with 14 bases between them. CDR3 bases: TGTGCCAGCAGTGACTTTGGGGCGCCAGACACTGAAGCTTTCTTT. Translation: CASSDFGAPDTEAFF.

The chain has TRBV27 and TRBJ2-7; 9 bases are a match to TRBD2. Germline trimming cut 6 bases from V and 1 base from J; bases unmatched to any gene: 7. CDR3 length: 15 residues. Germline values: CDR1 MNHEY, CDR2 SMNVEV (reference sequence). Written as DNA, the CDR3 is TGTGCCAGCAGCCAGAGCGGGGGGTCGTCCTACGAGCAGTACTTC. Its translation is CASSQSGGSSYEQYF.

The chain links TRBV28 to TRBJ2-5, with TRBD2 matching over 9 bases. The ends lost 7 bases at V and 4 bases at J; junction bases unmatched: 10. Germline CDR1 is MDHEN and CDR2 is SYDVKM. The CDR3 totals 15 residues. The CDR3 nucleotides read TGTGCCAGCAATGTCTTTGGTAGCGGGGGAGAGACCCAGTACTTC. Its protein product is CASNVFGSGGETQYF.

In its sample, this clone was seen a few times. V gene TRBV30 combines with J gene TRBJ2-2; D assignment may be TRBD1 or TRBD2 (5 bases each). The CDR3 sequence is 14 residues long. Trimming left V 3 bases short and J 4 bases short, with 12 bases between. In germline, CDR1 is GTSNPN, CDR2 SVGIG (reference sequence). As DNA, the CDR3 is TGTGCCTGGAGCAGAGGGGTGGCCACCGGGGAGCTGTTTTTT. Its protein is CAWSRGVATGELFF.

This chain connects TRBV2 to TRBJ1-6, with D maybe TRBD1 (6 bases). With 7 bases removed from V and 7 bases from J, the gap between germline ends came to 17 bases. Germline lookup yields CDR1 SNHLY and CDR2 FYNNEI. This CDR3 is built from 15 residues. CDR3: CASTDSPGSNSPLHF. CDR3 DNA sequence: TGTGCCAGCACGGACAGCCCGGGGTCGAATTCACCCCTCCACTTT.

This clone turned up a few times. The rearrangement joins TRBV13 to TRBJ1-6; D uncertain. The ends were cut back, 2 bases at V and 13 bases at J, with 12 bases in the middle. Germline V gives CDR1 PRHDT, CDR2 FYEKMQ (reference sequence). The CDR3 runs to 13 residues. The CDR3 DNA reads TGTGCCAGCAGCTTAACAACCCTGCGGCCCCTCCACTTT. This sequence encodes CASSLTTLRPLHF.

This clone has just a few counts. The gene calls are TRBV5-4 and TRBJ2-2; weak D call: TRBD1 (6 bases). This CDR3 has 16 amino acids. V lost 4 bases and J lost 1, with 14 bases in between. Germline-derived CDR1 and CDR2 are SGHNT and YYREEE (reference sequence). CDR3 coding DNA: TGTGCCAGCAGCGCCCCCGGGACAATGAACACCGGGGAGCTGTTTTTT. Its protein product is CASSAPGTMNTGELFF.

The chain couples TRBV6-6 to TRBJ1-1; no clear D gene. This CDR3 has 13 residues. The V end was cut by 2 bases, the J end by 6 bases, with 10 bases between. The germline V gene has CDR1 MNHNY and CDR2 SVGAGI (reference sequence). CDR3 sequence (DNA): TGTGCCAGCAGTTACCGACGCGAGGCTGAAGCTTTCTTT. Translating gives CASSYRREAEAFF.

The chain recombines TRBV7-6 with TRBJ2-3; no definite D call. The CDR3 spans 14 residues. Trimming pared 0 bases from V and 1 base from J, leaving 5 bases between. Germline values: CDR1 SGHVS, CDR2 FNYEAQ. The CDR3 nucleotides read TGTGCCAGCAGCTTAGCGTTGGGCACAGATACGCAGTATTTT. Encoded protein: CASSLALGTDTQYF.

The sample holds a few counts of this clone. The chain links TRBV6-7 to TRBJ1-1; D is ambiguous. TRBV6-7 is filed as an ORF, its function uncertain. V shed 6 bases and J shed 3 bases, with 2 bases lying between them. The CDR3 is 10 residues long. For the CDR3, the DNA is TGTGCCAGCAGGGACACTGAAGCTTTCTTT. This sequence encodes CASRDTEAFF.

The table lists this clone with a few counts. V is TRBV4-3 and J is TRBJ1-1, with 7 bases lining up with TRBD1. The ends lost 0 bases at V and 5 bases at J; junction bases unmatched: 6. Germline V gives CDR1 LGHNA, CDR2 YSLEER. This CDR3 has 15 amino acids. CDR3 in amino acids: CASSQDSTGRTEAFF. The CDR3, as DNA: TGCGCCAGCAGCCAAGATTCGACAGGGCGGACTGAAGCTTTCTTT.

This clone showed up just a few times. The chain couples TRBV28 to TRBJ2-1; unclear D gene. The CDR3 is made up of 11 amino acids. V lost 5 bases, J lost 9 bases, and 8 bases lay in between. Germline V lookup: CDR1 MDHEN, CDR2 SYDVKM. This chain's CDR3 is CASSLPREQFF. As DNA, the CDR3 is TGTGCCAGCAGTCTCCCTCGTGAGCAGTTCTTC.

This clone showed up just a few times. The CDR3 DNA sequence: TGTGCCAGTAGTATACAGGGGGCCAACGTCCTGACTTTC. Translating it yields CASSIQGANVLTF. This chain uses TRBV19 with TRBJ2-6; no reliable D call. Germline V lookup: CDR1 LNHDA, CDR2 SQIVND (reference sequence). The V and J ends lost 2 bases and 4 bases respectively, with 3 bases between them. This CDR3 has 13 amino acids.

This clone was detected a few times. This chain uses TRBV10-3 with TRBJ1-1; 8 bases fit TRBD1. Germline loops: CDR1 ENHRY, CDR2 SYGVKD. The CDR3 sequence is 13 residues long. V was clipped by 6 bases and J by 1 base; unmatched bases: 1. The CDR3 sequence: CAIRGQENTEAFF. The CDR3 DNA reads TGTGCCATCAGGGGACAGGAGAACACTGAAGCTTTCTTT.

There are a few counts of this clone. The rearrangement joins TRBV4-3 to TRBJ1-2; a possible D gene is TRBD1 (5 bases). The CDR3 consists of 15 residues. Trimming pared 1 base from V and 0 bases from J, leaving 9 bases between. The germline V gene encodes CDR1 LGHNA and CDR2 YSLEER. CDR3 loop: CASSQVGGANYGYTF. CDR3 DNA: TGCGCCAGCAGCCAAGTGGGAGGGGCTAACTATGGCTACACCTTC.

This clone was seen a few times. The chain combines TRBV9 with TRBJ1-2, with 7 bases lining up with TRBD1. V shed 3 bases, J shed 2 bases, and the junction held 7 bases outside the gene matches. CDR3 length equals 15 residues. Germline CDR1 reads SGDLS; CDR2 reads YYNGEE. The CDR3 DNA reads as TGTGCCAGCAGCGCCAGCCAGGGACAGAACTATGGCTACACCTTC. This gives the protein CASSASQGQNYGYTF.